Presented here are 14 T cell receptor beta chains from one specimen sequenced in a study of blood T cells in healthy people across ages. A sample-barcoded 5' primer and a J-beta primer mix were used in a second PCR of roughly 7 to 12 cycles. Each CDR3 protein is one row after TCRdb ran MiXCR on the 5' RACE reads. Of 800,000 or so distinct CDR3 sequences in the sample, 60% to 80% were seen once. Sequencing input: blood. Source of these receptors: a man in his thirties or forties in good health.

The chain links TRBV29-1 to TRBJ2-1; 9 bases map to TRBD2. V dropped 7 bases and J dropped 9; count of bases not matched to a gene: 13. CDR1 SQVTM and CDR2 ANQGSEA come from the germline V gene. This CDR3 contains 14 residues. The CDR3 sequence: CSARLRGGAGEQFF. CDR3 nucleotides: TGCAGCGCCCGTCTCCGCGGGGGGGCCGGTGAGCAGTTCTTC.

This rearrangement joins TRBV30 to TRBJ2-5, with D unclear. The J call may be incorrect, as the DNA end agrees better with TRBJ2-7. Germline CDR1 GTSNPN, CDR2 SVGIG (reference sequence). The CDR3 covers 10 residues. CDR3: CACANYEQYF. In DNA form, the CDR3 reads TGTGCCTGTGCGAATTACGAGCAGTACTTC.

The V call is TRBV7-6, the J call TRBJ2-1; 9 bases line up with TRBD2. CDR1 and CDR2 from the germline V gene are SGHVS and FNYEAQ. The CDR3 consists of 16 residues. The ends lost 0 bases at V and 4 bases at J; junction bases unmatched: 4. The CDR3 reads CASSLAQAGGYNEQFF. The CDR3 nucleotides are TGTGCCAGCAGCTTAGCGCAAGCGGGGGGATACAATGAGCAGTTCTTC.

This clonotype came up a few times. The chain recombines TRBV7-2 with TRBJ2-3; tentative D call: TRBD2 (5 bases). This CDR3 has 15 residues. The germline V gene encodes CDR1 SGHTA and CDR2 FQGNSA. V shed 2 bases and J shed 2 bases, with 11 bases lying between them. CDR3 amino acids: CASSLRGAYTDTQYF. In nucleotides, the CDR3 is TGTGCCAGCAGCTTACGGGGAGCCTACACAGATACGCAGTATTTT.

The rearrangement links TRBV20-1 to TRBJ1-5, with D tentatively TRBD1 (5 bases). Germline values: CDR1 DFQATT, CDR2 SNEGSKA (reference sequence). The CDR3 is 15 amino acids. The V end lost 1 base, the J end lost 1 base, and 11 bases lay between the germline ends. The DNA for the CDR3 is TGCAGTGCTAGAGTGCCAGGGAGGAGCAATCAGCCCCAGCATTTT. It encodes CSARVPGRSNQPQHF.

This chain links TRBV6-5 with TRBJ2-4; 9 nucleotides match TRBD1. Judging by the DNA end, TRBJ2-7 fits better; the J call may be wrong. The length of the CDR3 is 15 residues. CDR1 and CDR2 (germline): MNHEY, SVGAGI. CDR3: CASSYGQGFSYEQYF. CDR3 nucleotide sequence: TGTGCCAGCAGCTACGGACAGGGGTTTTCTTACGAGCAGTACTTC.

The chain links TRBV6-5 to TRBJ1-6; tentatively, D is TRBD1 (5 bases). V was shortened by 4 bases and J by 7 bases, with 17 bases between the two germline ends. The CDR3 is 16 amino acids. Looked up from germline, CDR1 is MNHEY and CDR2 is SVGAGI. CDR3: CASSLLGAGKNSPLHF. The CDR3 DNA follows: TGTGCCAGCAGTTTACTCGGGGCAGGGAAGAATTCACCCCTCCACTTT.

The CDR3 sequence: CASSLGRQNTEAFF. CDR3 nucleotides: TGTGCCAGCAGCTTGGGCAGGCAGAACACTGAAGCTTTCTTT. The J gene is TRBJ1-1, the V gene TRBV7-2; D uncertain. V was clipped by 3 bases and J by 1 base, with 9 bases between them. The CDR3 totals 14 residues. CDR1 SGHTA and CDR2 FQGNSA come from the germline V gene.

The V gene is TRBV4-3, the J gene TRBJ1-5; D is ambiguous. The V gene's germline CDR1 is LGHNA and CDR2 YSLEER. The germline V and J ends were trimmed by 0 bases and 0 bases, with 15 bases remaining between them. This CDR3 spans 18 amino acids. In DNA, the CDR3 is TGCGCCAGCAGCCAAGATAGATATCCCGGGTCTAGCAATCAGCCCCAGCATTTT. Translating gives CASSQDRYPGSSNQPQHF.

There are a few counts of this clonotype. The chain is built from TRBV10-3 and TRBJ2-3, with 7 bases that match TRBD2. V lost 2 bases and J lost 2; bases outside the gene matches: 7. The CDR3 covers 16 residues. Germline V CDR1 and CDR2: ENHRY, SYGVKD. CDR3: CAISEHLSGATDTQYF. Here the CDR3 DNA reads TGTGCCATCAGTGAGCATCTGAGCGGGGCCACAGATACGCAGTATTTT.

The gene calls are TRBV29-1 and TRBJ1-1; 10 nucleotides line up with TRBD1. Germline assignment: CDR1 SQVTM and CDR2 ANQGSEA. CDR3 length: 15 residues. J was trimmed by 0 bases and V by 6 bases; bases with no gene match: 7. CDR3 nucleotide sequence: TGCAGCGTGCAAGACAGGGGGCGAGTGAACACTGAAGCTTTCTTT. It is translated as CSVQDRGRVNTEAFF.

This CDR3 reads CASSQGSSGGTDTQYF. DNA for the CDR3: TGTGCCAGCAGCCAAGGATCCAGCGGGGGGACAGATACGCAGTATTTT. The chain couples TRBV4-2 to TRBJ2-3, with 9 nucleotides matching TRBD2. Germline lookup yields CDR1 LGHNA and CDR2 YNFKEQ. V lost 1 base, J lost 3 bases, and 5 bases stayed unmatched. The CDR3 consists of 16 residues.

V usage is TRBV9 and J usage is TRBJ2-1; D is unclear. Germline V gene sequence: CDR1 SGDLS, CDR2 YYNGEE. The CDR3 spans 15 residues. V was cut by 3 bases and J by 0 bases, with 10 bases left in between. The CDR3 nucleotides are TGTGCCAGCAGCGACGACAAGAGCTCCTACAATGAGCAGTTCTTC. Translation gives CASSDDKSSYNEQFF.

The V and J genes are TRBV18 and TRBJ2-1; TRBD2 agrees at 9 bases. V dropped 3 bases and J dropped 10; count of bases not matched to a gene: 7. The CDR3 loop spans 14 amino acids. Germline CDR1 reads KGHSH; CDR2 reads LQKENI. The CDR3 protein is CASSPRQRGEEQFF. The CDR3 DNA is TGTGCCAGCTCACCCCGTCAGCGGGGGGAGGAGCAGTTCTTC.